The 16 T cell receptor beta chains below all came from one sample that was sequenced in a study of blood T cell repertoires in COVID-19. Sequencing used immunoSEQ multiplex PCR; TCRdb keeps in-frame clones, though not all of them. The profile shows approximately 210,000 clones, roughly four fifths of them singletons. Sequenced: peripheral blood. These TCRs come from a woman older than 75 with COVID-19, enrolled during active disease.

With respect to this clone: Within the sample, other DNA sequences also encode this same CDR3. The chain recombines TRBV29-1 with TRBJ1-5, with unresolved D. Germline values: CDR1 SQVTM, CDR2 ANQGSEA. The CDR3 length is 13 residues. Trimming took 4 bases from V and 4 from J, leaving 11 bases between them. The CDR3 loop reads CSVGTGRNQPQHF. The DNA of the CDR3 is TGCAGCGTTGGGACTGGCCGGAATCAGCCCCAGCATTTT.

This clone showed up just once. For the CDR3, the DNA is TGCGCCAGCAGCCCCGGACAGGTTTTGAACACTGAAGCTTTCTTT. This sequence encodes CASSPGQVLNTEAFF. The chain joins TRBV4-1 to TRBJ1-1; 7 positions agree with TRBD1. Per the germline V gene, CDR1 is MGHRA and CDR2 is YSYEKL. V gave up 4 bases and J gave up 0 bases; unmatched junction bases: 5. This CDR3 is built from 15 residues.

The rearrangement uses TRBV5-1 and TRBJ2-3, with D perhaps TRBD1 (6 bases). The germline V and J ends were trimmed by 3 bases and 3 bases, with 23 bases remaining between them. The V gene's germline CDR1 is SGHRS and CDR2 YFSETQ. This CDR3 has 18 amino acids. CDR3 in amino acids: CASSSPLQGQAGTDTQYF. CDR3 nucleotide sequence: TGCGCCAGCAGCTCGCCTCTACAGGGCCAGGCAGGGACAGATACGCAGTATTTT.

In nucleotides, the CDR3 is TGCGCCAGCAGCTTTACCTCGACTGCAGCAGGGGCCAACGTCCTGACTTTC. This sequence encodes CASSFTSTAAGANVLTF. The rearrangement uses TRBV5-1 and TRBJ2-6, with D uncertain. The CDR3 is made up of 17 amino acids. With 2 bases removed from V and 4 bases from J, the gap between germline ends came to 16 bases. CDR1 is SGHRS, CDR2 YFSETQ, per germline.

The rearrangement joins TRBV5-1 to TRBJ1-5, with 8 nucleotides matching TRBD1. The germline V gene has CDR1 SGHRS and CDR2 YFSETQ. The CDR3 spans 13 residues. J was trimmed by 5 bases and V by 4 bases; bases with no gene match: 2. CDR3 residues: CASSVDRDQPQHF. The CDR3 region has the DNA TGCGCCAGCAGCGTGGACAGGGATCAGCCCCAGCATTTT.

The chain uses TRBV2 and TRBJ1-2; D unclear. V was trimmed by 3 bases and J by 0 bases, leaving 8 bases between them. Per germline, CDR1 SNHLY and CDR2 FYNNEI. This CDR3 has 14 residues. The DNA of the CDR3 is TGTGCCAGCAGTGAGGATAGCCCTAACTATGGCTACACCTTC. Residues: CASSEDSPNYGYTF.

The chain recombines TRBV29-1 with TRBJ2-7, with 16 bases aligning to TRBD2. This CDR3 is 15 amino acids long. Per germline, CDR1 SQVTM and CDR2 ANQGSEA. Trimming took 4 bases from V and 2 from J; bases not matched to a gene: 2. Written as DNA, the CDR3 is TGCAGCGTTGCGGGGACTAGCGGGAGGGCCTACGAGCAGTACTTC. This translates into CSVAGTSGRAYEQYF.

The CDR3 DNA reads as TGTGCCAGCAGCTTAAGGGCTAGCGGGGGTAGGTACGAGCAGTACTTC. Its translation: CASSLRASGGRYEQYF. The chain joins TRBV7-8 to TRBJ2-7, with 10 bases lining up with TRBD2. Trimming took 2 bases from V and 4 from J; bases not matched to a gene: 8. The CDR3 has 16 residues. Looked up from germline, CDR1 is SGHVS and CDR2 is FQNEAQ.

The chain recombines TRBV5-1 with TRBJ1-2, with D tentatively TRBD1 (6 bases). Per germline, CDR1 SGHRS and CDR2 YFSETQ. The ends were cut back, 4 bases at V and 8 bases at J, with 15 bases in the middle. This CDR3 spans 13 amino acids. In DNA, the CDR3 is TGCGCCAGCAGCGTAGACACAGGGAGCGGCTACACCTTC. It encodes CASSVDTGSGYTF. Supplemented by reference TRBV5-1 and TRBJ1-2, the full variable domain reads KAGVTQTPRYLIKTRGQQVTLSCSPISGHRSVSWYQQTPGQGLQFLFEYFSETQRNKGNFPGRFSGRQFSNSRSEMNVSTLELGDSALYLCASSVDTGSGYTFGSGTRLTVV.

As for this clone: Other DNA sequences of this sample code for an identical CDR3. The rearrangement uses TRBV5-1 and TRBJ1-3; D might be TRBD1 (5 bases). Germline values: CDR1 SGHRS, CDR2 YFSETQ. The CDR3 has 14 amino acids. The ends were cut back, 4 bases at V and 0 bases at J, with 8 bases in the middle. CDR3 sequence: CASSGTGSGNTIYF. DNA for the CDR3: TGCGCCAGCAGCGGTACAGGCTCTGGAAACACCATATATTTT.

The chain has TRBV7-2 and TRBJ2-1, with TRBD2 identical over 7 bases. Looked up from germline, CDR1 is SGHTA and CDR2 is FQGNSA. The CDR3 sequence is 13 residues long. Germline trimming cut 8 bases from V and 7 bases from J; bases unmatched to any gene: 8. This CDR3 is CASGLQLANEQFF. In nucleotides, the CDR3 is TGTGCCAGCGGGTTGCAACTAGCGAATGAGCAGTTCTTC.

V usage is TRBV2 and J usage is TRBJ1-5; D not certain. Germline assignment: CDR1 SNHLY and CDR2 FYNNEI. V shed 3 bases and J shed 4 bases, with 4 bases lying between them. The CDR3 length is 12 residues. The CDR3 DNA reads TGTGCCAGCAGTGACAGAAATCAGCCCCAGCATTTT. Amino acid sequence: CASSDRNQPQHF.

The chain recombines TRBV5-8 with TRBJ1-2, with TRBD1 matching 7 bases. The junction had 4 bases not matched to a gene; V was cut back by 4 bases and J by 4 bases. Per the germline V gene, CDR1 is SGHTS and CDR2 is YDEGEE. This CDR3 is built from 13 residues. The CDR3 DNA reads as TGTGCCAGCAGCCGACAGGGTGGCTATGGCTACACCTTC. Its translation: CASSRQGGYGYTF.

CDR3 sequence (DNA): TGTGCCAGCAGCCGTGGACAGGGGTTGGGTGGCACTGAAGCTTTCTTT. Its protein is CASSRGQGLGGTEAFF. This chain uses TRBV5-8 with TRBJ1-1; 9 nucleotides align to TRBD1. The CDR3 extends over 16 amino acids. Germline CDR1 reads SGHTS; CDR2 reads YDEGEE. Trimming removed 4 bases from V and 4 bases from J; junction bases left unmatched: 11.

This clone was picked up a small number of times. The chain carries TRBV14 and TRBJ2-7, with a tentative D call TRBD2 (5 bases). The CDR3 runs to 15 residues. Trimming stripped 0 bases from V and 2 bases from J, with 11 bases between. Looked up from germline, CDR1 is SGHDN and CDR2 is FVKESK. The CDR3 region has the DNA TGTGCCAGCAGCCAAGAGGAGGCCCTGCCCTACGAGCAGTACTTC. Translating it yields CASSQEEALPYEQYF.

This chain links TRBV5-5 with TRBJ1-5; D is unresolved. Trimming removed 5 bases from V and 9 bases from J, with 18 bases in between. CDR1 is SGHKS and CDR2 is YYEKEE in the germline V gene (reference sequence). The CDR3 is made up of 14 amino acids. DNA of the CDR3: TGTGCCAGCAGGTTAACTCAGGAGGCAGCGCCCCAGCATTTT. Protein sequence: CASRLTQEAAPQHF.